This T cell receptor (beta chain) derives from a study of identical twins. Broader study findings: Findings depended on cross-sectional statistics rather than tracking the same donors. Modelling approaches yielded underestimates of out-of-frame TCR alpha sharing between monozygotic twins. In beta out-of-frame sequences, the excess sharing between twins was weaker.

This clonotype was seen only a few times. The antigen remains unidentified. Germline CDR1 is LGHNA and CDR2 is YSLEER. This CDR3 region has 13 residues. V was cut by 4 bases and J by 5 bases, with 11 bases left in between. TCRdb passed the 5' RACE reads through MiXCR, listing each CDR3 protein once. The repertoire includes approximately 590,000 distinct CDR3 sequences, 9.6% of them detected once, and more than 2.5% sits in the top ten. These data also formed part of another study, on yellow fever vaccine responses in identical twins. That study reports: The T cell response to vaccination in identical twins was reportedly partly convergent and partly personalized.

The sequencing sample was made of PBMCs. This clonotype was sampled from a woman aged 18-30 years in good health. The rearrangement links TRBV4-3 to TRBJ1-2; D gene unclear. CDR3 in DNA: TGCGCCAGCAGCCGGACGGAAGATTATGGCTACACCTTC. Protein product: CASSRTEDYGYTF.